The 27 T cell receptor beta chains below all came from one sample that was sequenced in a study of T cell responses to AZD1222 COVID-19 vaccine. The data were produced by immunoSEQ multiplex PCR, yet TCRdb's version contains in-frame clones alone and is incomplete. Of 84,000 or so clones listed, about 90% were seen once; the top ten hold roughly 1.6%. The sample was peripheral blood, taken on day 0 of AZD1222 vaccination. Receptor source: an adult in good health.

The chain recombines TRBV7-6 with TRBJ2-3, with D possibly being TRBD2 (6 bases). Germline-derived CDR1 and CDR2 are SGHVS and FNYEAQ. CDR3 length: 14 amino acids. Trimming pared 6 bases from V and 1 base from J, leaving 11 bases between. CDR3 in amino acids: CASSSSVGTDTQYF. The CDR3 DNA follows: TGTGCCAGCAGTTCTAGCGTGGGCACAGATACGCAGTATTTT.

The CDR3 region is CASSIVTSGSYEQFF. CDR3 sequence (DNA): TGTGCCAGTAGTATAGTTACTAGCGGGAGTTATGAGCAGTTCTTC. V usage is TRBV19 and J usage is TRBJ2-1, with TRBD2 matching over 11 bases. Trimming at V came to 1 base and at J to 8 bases, leaving 4 bases not matched to a gene. Germline CDR1 LNHDA, CDR2 SQIVND (reference sequence). The CDR3 is 15 amino acids. The full variable domain, in which reference TRBV19 and TRBJ2-1 provide the parts outside the CDR3, is DGGITQSPKYLFRKEGQNVTLSCEQNLNHDAMYWYRQDPGQGLRLIYYSQIVNDFQKGDIAEGYSVSREKKESFPLTVTSAQKNPTAFYLCASSIVTSGSYEQFFGPGTRLTVL.

The chain recombines TRBV2 with TRBJ2-1; 7 bases are shared with TRBD2. This CDR3 has 16 amino acids. V shed 2 bases, J shed 1 base, and the junction held 5 bases outside the gene matches. The germline V gene encodes CDR1 SNHLY and CDR2 FYNNEI. CDR3 coding DNA: TGTGCCAGCAGTGAATTTGCGGGAGCATCCTACAATGAGCAGTTCTTC. This codes for CASSEFAGASYNEQFF.

The chain recombines TRBV10-3 with TRBJ1-2; D is ambiguous. This CDR3 contains 13 residues. Germline V CDR1 and CDR2: ENHRY, SYGVKD. The germline V and J ends were trimmed by 3 bases and 0 bases, with 5 bases remaining between them. The CDR3: CAISDRSNYGYTF. In DNA form, the CDR3 reads TGTGCCATCAGTGACAGGTCTAACTATGGCTACACCTTC.

The gene calls are TRBV7-3 and TRBJ1-2; TRBD1 might be the D (6 bases). V dropped 5 bases and J dropped 8 bases, with 18 bases sitting between them. The germline V gene encodes CDR1 SGHTA and CDR2 FQGTGA. The CDR3 length is 14 residues. CDR3 amino acids: CASSPDATGRGYTF. The DNA of the CDR3 is TGTGCCAGCAGCCCTGATGCAACAGGGAGAGGCTACACCTTC.

The chain is built from TRBV2 and TRBJ2-1, with D possibly TRBD2 on 6 matching bases. The V gene lost 8 bases and the J gene lost 0 bases, with 14 bases spanning the gap. This CDR3 region has 15 residues. Germline lookup yields CDR1 SNHLY and CDR2 FYNNEI. The CDR3 bases are TGTGCCAGCGAACGGGAGACAAGCTCCTACAATGAGCAGTTCTTC. It specifies CASERETSSYNEQFF.

The chain combines TRBV18 with TRBJ1-5; D remains ambiguous. From germline, CDR1 is KGHSH and CDR2 LQKENI. The V gene lost 3 bases and the J gene lost 1 base, with 7 bases spanning the gap. The CDR3 sequence is 14 residues long. Here the CDR3 reads CASSPARSNQPQHF. CDR3 bases: TGTGCCAGCTCACCGGCCAGAAGCAATCAGCCCCAGCATTTT.

The rearrangement joins TRBV2 to TRBJ2-1; 7 nucleotides agree with TRBD1. The CDR3 spans 13 residues. V was pared by 7 bases and J by 8 bases, with 8 bases of the junction left unmatched. CDR1 and CDR2 from the germline V gene are SNHLY and FYNNEI. CDR3 sequence reads: CASTRQGLDEQFF. The DNA of the CDR3 is TGTGCCAGCACCAGACAGGGTTTGGATGAGCAGTTCTTC.

The rearrangement uses TRBV7-2 and TRBJ2-5; no clear D gene. Germline-derived CDR1 and CDR2 are SGHTA and FQGNSA. Deletions cut 5 bases from V and 2 bases from J, with 3 bases between. The CDR3 contains 11 residues. The CDR3, as DNA: TGTGCCAGCAGCCCACAAGAGACCCAGTACTTC. It is translated as CASSPQETQYF.

The chain carries TRBV2 and TRBJ1-5, with 9 nucleotides matching TRBD1. This CDR3 comprises 14 residues. Trimming cost V 6 bases and J 7 bases; bases outside gene matches: 7. The germline gives CDR1 SNHLY, CDR2 FYNNEI. The CDR3 region is CASSGTGLGQPQHF. The CDR3 nucleotides are TGTGCCAGCAGCGGGACAGGGTTGGGACAGCCCCAGCATTTT.

The rearrangement joins TRBV7-9 to TRBJ1-2; the D is unclear. V lost 4 bases and J lost 0, with 12 bases in between. There are 15 residues in the CDR3. CDR1 and CDR2 (germline): SEHNR, FQNEAQ (reference sequence). CDR3 bases: TGTGCCAGCAGCTCGAACCCAGGAGCTAACTATGGCTACACCTTC. Its protein product is CASSSNPGANYGYTF.

CDR3 protein: CASSEDRGPYNEQFF. CDR3 nucleotide sequence: TGTGCCAGCAGCGAAGACAGGGGGCCCTACAATGAGCAGTTCTTC. This chain joins TRBV7-3 and TRBJ2-1, with 10 bases fitting TRBD1. The CDR3 length is 15 residues. V lost 5 bases to trimming and J lost 2 bases; unmatched junction nucleotides: 3. Germline V gene lookup returns CDR1 SGHTA and CDR2 FQGTGA.

This chain links TRBV6-5 with TRBJ1-2; tentatively, D is TRBD1 (6 bases). V lost 4 bases to trimming and J lost 8 bases, with 11 bases between them. Germline CDR1 reads MNHEY; CDR2 reads SVGAGI. This CDR3 region has 12 residues. CDR3 in amino acids: CASSSGQWGYTF. CDR3 sequence (DNA): TGTGCCAGCAGTTCAGGACAGTGGGGCTACACCTTC.

The chain employs TRBV7-2 and TRBJ2-1; 11 bases map to TRBD2. Germline values: CDR1 SGHTA, CDR2 FQGNSA. The CDR3 contains 15 residues. After removal of 3 bases from V and 7 bases from J, the junction contained 5 bases not matched to a gene. The CDR3 loop reads CASSFNSGRVNEQFF. The CDR3 DNA sequence: TGTGCCAGCAGCTTCAATAGCGGGAGGGTAAATGAGCAGTTCTTC.

This clone was found a few times. V usage is TRBV30 and J usage is TRBJ2-7; tentatively, D is TRBD2 (6 bases). Trimming removed 5 bases at V and 2 bases at J, with 10 bases between. The CDR3 is 12 residues long. CDR1 GTSNPN and CDR2 SVGIG come from the germline V gene (reference sequence). The CDR3 coding sequence is TGTGCCTGGGGGGACTGGACCTACGAGCAGTACTTC. It specifies CAWGDWTYEQYF.

V usage is TRBV29-1 and J usage is TRBJ1-1, with TRBD1 as a possible D gene (5 bases). The ends were cut back, 4 bases at V and 5 bases at J, with 17 bases in the middle. Germline V gives CDR1 SQVTM, CDR2 ANQGSEA. The CDR3 covers 14 residues. CDR3 amino acids: CSVGRTGDGTEAFF. The CDR3 nucleotides read TGCAGCGTTGGCAGGACCGGGGACGGGACTGAAGCTTTCTTT.

This rearrangement joins TRBV4-3 to TRBJ2-7, with 13 bases identical to TRBD2. V shed 3 bases, J shed 0 bases, and the junction held 2 bases outside the gene matches. Germline CDR1 is LGHNA and CDR2 is YSLEER. CDR3 length: 16 residues. CDR3 DNA: TGCGCCAGCAGCCAGGGGACTAGCGGGGCCTCCTACGAGCAGTACTTC. This encodes CASSQGTSGASYEQYF.

V is TRBV20-1 and J is TRBJ1-2; possibly TRBD1 for D (5 bases). V was cut by 8 bases and J by 8 bases, with 15 bases left in between. Germline-derived CDR1 and CDR2 are DFQATT and SNEGSKA (reference sequence). This CDR3 is built from 11 residues. This CDR3 reads CSSGLEGGYTF. The CDR3, as DNA: TGCAGTTCGGGACTCGAGGGGGGCTACACCTTC.

This clone occurred a few times. The chain has TRBV6-5 and TRBJ1-5; the D gene is possibly TRBD1 (5 bases). The CDR3 runs to 15 residues. The germline V gene encodes CDR1 MNHEY and CDR2 SVGAGI. V was cut by 2 bases and J by 5 bases, with 13 bases left in between. In DNA form, the CDR3 reads TGTGCCAGCAGTTACGGGCAGGGAGGCGATCAGCCCCAGCATTTT. The encoded protein is CASSYGQGGDQPQHF.

The chain employs TRBV3-1 (or the pseudogene TRBV3-2) and TRBJ1-6; D uncertain. Deletions cut 7 bases from V and 9 bases from J, with 16 bases between. This CDR3 has 14 residues. CDR1 and CDR2 from the germline V gene are LGHDT and YNNKEL (reference sequence). The DNA of the CDR3 is TGTGCCAGCACCTCGCTGTTCGAGGCTTCACCCCTCCACTTT. Its protein product is CASTSLFEASPLHF.

The genes are TRBV7-2 and TRBJ2-2; 11 bases are shared with TRBD1. The junction had 10 bases not matched to a gene; V was cut back by 5 bases and J by 5 bases. Per the germline V gene, CDR1 is SGHTA and CDR2 is FQGNSA. The CDR3 consists of 17 residues. The CDR3 is CASSITGQGARTGELFF. The CDR3 bases are TGTGCCAGCAGCATCACCGGACAGGGGGCAAGGACCGGGGAGCTGTTTTTT.

The sample holds a few counts of this clone. The V and J genes are TRBV9 and TRBJ2-3; the match to TRBD2 covers 8 bases. CDR1 and CDR2 from the germline V gene are SGDLS and YYNGEE. CDR3 length: 16 amino acids. V lost 0 bases and J lost 4; bases outside the gene matches: 7. CDR3 nucleotides: TGTGCCAGCAGCGTAGAGGTGGGACTAGGGGCAGATACGCAGTATTTT. Translation: CASSVEVGLGADTQYF.

The chain is built from TRBV6-5 and TRBJ2-4; TRBD1 aligns across 8 bases. Germline lookup yields CDR1 MNHEY and CDR2 SVGAGI. CDR3 length: 13 residues. The V segment lost 7 bases and the J segment 6 bases; nucleotides outside the gene matches: 5. In DNA form, the CDR3 reads TGTGCCAGCACCCAACAGGGGGGAAACATTCAGTACTTC. Amino acids: CASTQQGGNIQYF.

This chain connects TRBV6-5 to TRBJ2-3; TRBD1 matches at 7 bases. With V trimmed by 0 bases and J by 10 bases, 10 bases remained unmatched. This CDR3 spans 15 amino acids. Germline V gene lookup returns CDR1 MNHEY and CDR2 SVGAGI. The CDR3 nucleotides read TGTGCCAGCAGTTACTCGACTGGCAGGGGGACAGCGCAGTATTTT. Protein: CASSYSTGRGTAQYF.

V gene TRBV19 combines with J gene TRBJ1-1, with TRBD1 as a possible D gene (6 bases). The CDR3 is 16 amino acids. Looked up from germline, CDR1 is LNHDA and CDR2 is SQIVND (reference sequence). V lost 3 bases and J 4 bases, leaving 18 bases between the germline ends. The CDR3 DNA sequence: TGTGCCAGTAGTATGGGGGGCAGCCCGGGGGGCACTGAAGCTTTCTTT. Translating gives CASSMGGSPGGTEAFF.

V is TRBV19 and J is TRBJ1-5, with D perhaps TRBD1 (6 bases). Germline CDR1 reads LNHDA; CDR2 reads SQIVND (reference sequence). The V end was cut by 1 base, the J end by 5 bases, with 12 bases between. The CDR3 loop spans 15 amino acids. This CDR3 reads CASSIGGRLDQPQHF. The CDR3 bases are TGTGCCAGTAGTATAGGGGGGCGACTGGATCAGCCCCAGCATTTT.

The chain joins TRBV4-3 to TRBJ2-3, with D hard to call. Trimming took 2 bases from V and 10 from J, leaving 10 bases between them. The CDR3 is made up of 12 amino acids. The V gene's germline CDR1 is LGHNA and CDR2 YSLEER. The CDR3 reads CASSQFGRAQYF. In DNA, the CDR3 is TGCGCCAGCAGCCAATTCGGACGGGCGCAGTATTTT.